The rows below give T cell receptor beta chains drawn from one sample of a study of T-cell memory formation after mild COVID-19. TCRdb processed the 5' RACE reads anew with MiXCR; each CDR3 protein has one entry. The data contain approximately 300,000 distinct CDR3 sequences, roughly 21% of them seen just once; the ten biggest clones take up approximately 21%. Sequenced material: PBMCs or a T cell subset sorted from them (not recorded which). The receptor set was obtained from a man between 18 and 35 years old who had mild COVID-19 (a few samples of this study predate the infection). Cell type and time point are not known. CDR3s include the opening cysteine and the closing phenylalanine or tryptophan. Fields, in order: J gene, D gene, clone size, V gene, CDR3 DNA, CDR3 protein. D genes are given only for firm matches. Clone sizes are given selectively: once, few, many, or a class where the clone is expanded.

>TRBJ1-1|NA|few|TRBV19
TGTGCCAGTACCCTACGGGGGGGCACTGAAGCTTTCTTT
CASTLRGGTEAFF
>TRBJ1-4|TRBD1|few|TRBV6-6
TGTGCCAGCGATGGGAATCCGGGACAGGGGGCGTATACTAATGAAAAACTGTTTTTT
CASDGNPGQGAYTNEKLFF
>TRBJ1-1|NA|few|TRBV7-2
TGTGCCAGCAGCATAATGACAGGCCCGACTTTCGCTGAAGCTTTCTTT
CASSIMTGPTFAEAFF
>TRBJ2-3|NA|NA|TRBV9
TGTGCCAGCAGCGTAGGGCTTTCTAGCACAGATACGCAGTATTTT
CASSVGLSSTDTQYF
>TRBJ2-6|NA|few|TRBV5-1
TGCGCCAGCAGCTCCACGGCAGGGAGTGGGGCCAACGTCCTGACTTTC
CASSSTAGSGANVLTF
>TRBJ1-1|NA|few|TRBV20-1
TGCAGTGCTAGGCGGGGCAGCATGAACACTGAAGCTTTCTTT
CSARRGSMNTEAFF
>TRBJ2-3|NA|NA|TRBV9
TGTGCCAGCAGCGTAGAAGGAGGCACAGATACGCAGTATTTT
CASSVEGGTDTQYF
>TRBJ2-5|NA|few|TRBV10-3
TGTGCCATCAGTGAGAGGCCCCAAGAGACCCAGTACTTC
CAISERPQETQYF
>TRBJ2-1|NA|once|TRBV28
TGTGCCAGCAGTCCCCAAGGTTACCCCGAGCAGTTCTTC
CASSPQGYPEQFF
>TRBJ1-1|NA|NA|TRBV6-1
TGTGCCAGCAGAAACAGGCGTCGGATAAGGGACACTGAAGCTTTCTTT
CASRNRRRIRDTEAFF
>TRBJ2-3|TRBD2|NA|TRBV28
TGTGCCAGCACCCCTTCGGGGGGGGGGATAGATACGCAGTATTTT
CASTPSGGGIDTQYF
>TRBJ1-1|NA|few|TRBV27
TGTGCCAGCAGTATAACAGGGCTCATGAACACTGAAGCTTTCTTT
CASSITGLMNTEAFF
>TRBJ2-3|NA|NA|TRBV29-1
TGCAGCGTTGAGGTCGGCCGGTCCGTAGGCACAGATACGCAGTATTTT
CSVEVGRSVGTDTQYF
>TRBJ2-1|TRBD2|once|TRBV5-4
TGTGCCATCACCCGACTAGCGGGGGGGCGGGAGCAGTTCTTC
CAITRLAGGREQFF
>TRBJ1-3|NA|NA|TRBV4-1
TGCGCCAGCAGCCAAGAAGAGCAACGGAGCTCTGGAAACACCATATATTTT
CASSQEEQRSSGNTIYF
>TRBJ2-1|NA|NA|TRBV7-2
TGTGCCAGCAGCCCCGGGACTCCTAATGAGCAGTTCTTC
CASSPGTPNEQFF
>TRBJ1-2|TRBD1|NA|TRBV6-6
TGTGCCAGCAGTTATCAGACCGGGACAGGGAATGGCTACACCTTC
CASSYQTGTGNGYTF
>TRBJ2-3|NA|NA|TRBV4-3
TGCGCCAGCAGCCAAGTAGAGGGAACCGATACGCAGTATTTT
CASSQVEGTDTQYF
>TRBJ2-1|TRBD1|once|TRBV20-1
TGCAGTGCTAGTTGGCAGGGGGCCGGCAATGAGCAGTTCTTC
CSASWQGAGNEQFF
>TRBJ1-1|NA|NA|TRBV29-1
TGCAGCGTTGCCGGTGGGAACACTGAAGCTTTCTTT
CSVAGGNTEAFF
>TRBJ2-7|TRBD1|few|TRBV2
TGTGCCAGCAAACCCATGACAGGGGCAACCTACGAGCAGTACTTC
CASKPMTGATYEQYF
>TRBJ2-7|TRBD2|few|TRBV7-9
TGTGCCAGCAGCGCAACTAGCGGGGGGGCCTACGAGCAGTACTTC
CASSATSGGAYEQYF
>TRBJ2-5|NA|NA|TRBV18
TGTGCCAGCTCAAGGGTGGACGAGACCCAGTACTTC
CASSRVDETQYF
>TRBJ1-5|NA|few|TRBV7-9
TGTGCCAGCGCGACGGCCAATAGCAATCAGCCCCAGCATTTT
CASATANSNQPQHF
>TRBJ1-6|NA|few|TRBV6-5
TGTGCCAGCAGTCCCTCCTCACAGGGTAATTCACCCCTCCACTTT
CASSPSSQGNSPLHF
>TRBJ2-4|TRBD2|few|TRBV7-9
TGTGCCAGCAGTCCGACTAGCGGGGGTGGGTGGAACATTCAGTACTTC
CASSPTSGGGWNIQYF
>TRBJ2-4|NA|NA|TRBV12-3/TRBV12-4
TGTGCCAGCAGTCGACAGGGAGGGTCAAACATTCAGTACTTC
CASSRQGGSNIQYF
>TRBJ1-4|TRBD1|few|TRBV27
TGTGCCAGCGGACGGACAGGGGTTACTAATGAAAAACTGTTTTTT
CASGRTGVTNEKLFF
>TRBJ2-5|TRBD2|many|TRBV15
TGTGCCACCAGCAGAGATCTAGCGGGGGAGACCCAGTACTTC
CATSRDLAGETQYF
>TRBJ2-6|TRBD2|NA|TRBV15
TGTGCCACCAGCAGACGACGGGGACTATCTGGGGCCAACGTCCTGACTTTC
CATSRRRGLSGANVLTF
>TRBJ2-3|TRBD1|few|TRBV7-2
TGTGCCAGCAGCTTAGGGGACAGGGGGCCGAATACGCAGTATTTT
CASSLGDRGPNTQYF
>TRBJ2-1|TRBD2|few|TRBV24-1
TGTGCCACCAGTCAAGGGCGGGGGTCCGGGGAGCAGTTCTTC
CATSQGRGSGEQFF
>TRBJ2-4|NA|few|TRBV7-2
TGTGCCAGCGCAGAGGAATCGGGACGGGCCAAAAACATTCAGTACTTC
CASAEESGRAKNIQYF
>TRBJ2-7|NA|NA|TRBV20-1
TGCAGTGCTAGAAGTGGGGCTGTTTCGGAGACAGCGTACTACGAGCAGTACTTC
CSARSGAVSETAYYEQYF
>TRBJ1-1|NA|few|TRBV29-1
TGCAGCGTTTGGACAGAAACGAACACTGAAGCTTTCTTT
CSVWTETNTEAFF